This T cell receptor (beta chain) was captured by sequencing in a study of blood T cell repertoires in COVID-19. Data came from immunoSEQ multiplex PCR; TCRdb stores just in-frame clones and leaves some out. The sample lists about 190,000 clones, around nine tenths occurring once. The CDR3 runs to 15 residues. CDR1 is KGHDR and CDR2 is SFDVKD in the germline V gene. The ends lost 4 bases at V and 3 bases at J; junction bases unmatched: 6. This clone was picked up one time. The chain carries TRBV24-1 and TRBJ2-7, with 9 positions matching TRBD1. Sequenced: peripheral blood. The TCR originated in a man in his forties with acute or convalescent COVID-19. CDR3 bases: TGTGCCACCAGTGACTCGGGACAGGGCCGCTACGAGCAGTACTTC. This translates into CATSDSGQGRYEQYF.